The 10 T cell receptor beta chains given below trace back to one sample, sequenced in a study of Tregs in tolerant kidney transplant recipients (dated by TCRdb to the late 2010s). The library was produced with the immunoSEQ multiplex PCR assay. What TCRdb holds here is the immuneACCESS table cut down to in-frame rearrangements. Part of the clones is not present; checked against another copy, under half of the missing clones reflect an unresolved V gene, and the others are unexplained. A total of over 85,000 clones appear in this sample, roughly 93% of them only once. 0.46% of the sample belongs to the ten largest clones. What the time point label conveys for this sample: blood sample drawn before combined kidney and bone marrow transplant. This material consisted of CD4+ T cells from blood, taken before the transplant. These receptors were taken from a human donor who received a combined kidney and bone marrow transplant.

This sequence joins TRBV29-1 and TRBJ1-1; no reliable D call. The CDR3 has 13 amino acids. CDR1 and CDR2 from the germline V gene are SQVTM and ANQGSEA. Trimming cost V 8 bases and J 1 base, with 14 bases left between them. The CDR3 DNA reads as TGCAGCCTTTCCGGGTCTCCGAACACTGAAGCTTTCTTT. This sequence encodes CSLSGSPNTEAFF.

The V call is TRBV7-3, the J call TRBJ2-1; D gene uncertain. Trimming removed 5 bases at V and 0 bases at J, with 11 bases between. Germline CDR1 and CDR2: SGHTA and FQGTGA. The CDR3 covers 15 residues. CDR3 DNA sequence: TGTGCCAGCAGCCCAGACTCCAGCTCCTACAATGAGCAGTTCTTC. Translated, it gives CASSPDSSSYNEQFF.

The V call is TRBV5-4, the J call TRBJ2-5; D may be TRBD2 (5 bases). V was trimmed by 0 bases and J by 7 bases, leaving 13 bases between them. The germline gives CDR1 SGHNT, CDR2 YYREEE (reference sequence). The CDR3 is 14 amino acids. The CDR3 is CASSLGLPEGTQYF. CDR3 nucleotide sequence: TGTGCCAGCAGCTTGGGCCTTCCTGAGGGGACCCAGTACTTC.

V usage is TRBV12-5 and J usage is TRBJ2-7, with D perhaps matching TRBD2 (5 bases). Germline CDR1 is LGHNT and CDR2 is FRNRAP. Trimming left V 5 bases short and J 8 bases short, with 10 bases between. The CDR3 totals 11 residues. CDR3 sequence (DNA): TGTGCTAGTGGTAACGGAGGTCAGCAGTACTTC. This encodes CASGNGGQQYF. The full variable domain, rest sourced from reference TRBV12-5 and TRBJ2-7, is DARVTQTPRHKVTEMGQEVTMRCQPILGHNTVFWYRQTMMQGLELLAYFRNRAPLDDSGMPKDRFSAEMPDATLATLKIQPSEPRDSAVYFCASGNGGQQYFGPGTRLTVT.

This sequence joins TRBV19 and TRBJ2-7; 13 bases align to TRBD2. Trimming took 2 bases from V and 5 from J; bases not matched to a gene: 3. The CDR3 spans 15 residues. Germline V gene data show CDR1 as LNHDA and CDR2 as SQIVND (reference sequence). The CDR3 bases are TGTGCCAGTAGTATAACTAGCGGGAGGGCCGACGAGCAGTACTTC. Translated, it gives CASSITSGRADEQYF.

V is TRBV27 and J is TRBJ2-1; 7 bases match TRBD2. The germline V gene has CDR1 MNHEY and CDR2 SMNVEV (reference sequence). V was clipped by 2 bases and J by 3 bases; unmatched bases: 10. This CDR3 has 17 residues. Written as DNA, the CDR3 is TGTGCCAGCAGTTTAACTGGTAGGCGGGGGAGCTACAATGAGCAGTTCTTC. As protein: CASSLTGRRGSYNEQFF.

This chain joins TRBV19 and TRBJ1-3; possibly TRBD1 for D (5 bases). V was trimmed by 3 bases and J by 4 bases, leaving 10 bases between them. Germline V gives CDR1 LNHDA, CDR2 SQIVND (reference sequence). CDR3 length: 14 residues. The CDR3 here is CASSIPQGGNTIYF. CDR3 nucleotide sequence: TGTGCCAGTAGTATCCCGCAGGGAGGAAACACCATATATTTT.

Worth noting for this clone: Mismatch with germline at one junction end may stem from a read error. Other nucleotide sequences from this sample produce the same CDR3. This chain links TRBV7-6 with TRBJ1-6, with 7 bases identical to TRBD1. CDR1 is SGHVS, CDR2 FNYEAQ, per germline. The CDR3 extends over 14 amino acids. CDR3 in amino acids: CASSLGDRNSPLHF. CDR3 nucleotide sequence: TGTGCCAGCAGCTTAGGGGACAGAAATTCCCCCCTCCACTTT. Using reference TRBV7-6 and TRBJ1-6 for the parts outside the CDR3, the full variable domain is GAGVSQSPRYKVTKRGQDVALRCDPISGHVSLYWYRQALGQGPEFLTYFNYEAQQDKSGLPNDRFSAERPEGSISTLTIQRTEQRDSAMYRCASSLGDRNSPLHFGNGTRLTVT.

The V and J genes are TRBV11-3 and TRBJ1-2; D is uncertain. The germline gives CDR1 SGHNT, CDR2 YENEEA. V was cut by 2 bases and J by 7 bases, with 11 bases left in between. CDR3 length equals 13 residues. CDR3 in DNA: TGTGCCAGCAGCTTAATACAATTTGGTGGCTACACCTTC. Protein product: CASSLIQFGGYTF. The variable domain in full, completed from reference TRBV11-3 and TRBJ1-2, reads EAGVVQSPRYKIIEKKQPVAFWCNPISGHNTLYWYLQNLGQGPELLIRYENEEAVDDSQLPKDRFSAERLKGVDSTLKIQPAELGDSAVYLCASSLIQFGGYTFGSGTRLTVV.

The chain recombines TRBV2 with TRBJ2-2; 9 nucleotides line up with TRBD2. The CDR3 is made up of 14 amino acids. Trimming removed 9 bases from V and 7 bases from J; junction bases left unmatched: 9. Germline V gene data show CDR1 as SNHLY and CDR2 as FYNNEI. CDR3 residues: CARGLAPRNGELFF. The CDR3 nucleotides read TGTGCCAGAGGACTAGCGCCACGTAACGGGGAGCTGTTTTTT. Complete variable domain (other parts from reference TRBV2 and TRBJ2-2): EPEVTQTPSHQVTQMGQEVILRCVPISNHLYFYWYRQILGQKVEFLVSFYNNEISEKSEIFDDQFSVERPDGSNFTLKIRSTKLEDSAMYFCARGLAPRNGELFFGEGSRLTVL.